This paragraph covers one TCR beta chain sequence. These data come from a study of neoadjuvant anti-PD-1 for oral cavity cancer. Study at large: Patients without progression received a fourth nivolumab dose around day 43, then surgical resection on days 50-56.

Patients were newly diagnosed with stage II-IVA oral cavity squamous cell carcinoma without prior systemic or radiation treatment. The patients had HPV-negative, locally advanced oral cavity squamous cell carcinoma. Analysis of PBMCs was direct, with no culture step. Assay used: immunoSEQ multiplex PCR; TCRdb lists only in-frame clones, some missing. The data show some 71,000 clones, about four fifths seen once. The CDR3 length is 14 residues. CDR1 is ENHRY, CDR2 SYGVKD, per germline. The V and J ends lost 2 bases and 7 bases, in that order; junction bases with no gene match: 5. J is TRBJ2-7 and V is TRBV10-3; 10 nucleotides align to TRBD1. This TCR was sampled from a person between 35 and 79 years old with oral cavity squamous cell carcinoma. The material was PBMCs, obtained before nivolumab (anti-PD-1) treatment. The CDR3 sequence is CAISEGQGVREQYF. CDR3 in DNA: TGTGCCATCAGTGAGGGACAGGGGGTCAGGGAGCAGTACTTC.